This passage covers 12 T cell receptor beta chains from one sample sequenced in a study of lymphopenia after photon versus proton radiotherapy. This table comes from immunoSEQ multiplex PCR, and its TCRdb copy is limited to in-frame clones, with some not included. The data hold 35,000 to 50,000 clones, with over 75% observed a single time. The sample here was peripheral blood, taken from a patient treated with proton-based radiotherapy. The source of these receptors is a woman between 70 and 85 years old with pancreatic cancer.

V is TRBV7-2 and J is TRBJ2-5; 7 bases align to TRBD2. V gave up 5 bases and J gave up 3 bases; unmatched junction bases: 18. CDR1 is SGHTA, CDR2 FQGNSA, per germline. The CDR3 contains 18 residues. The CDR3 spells CASSPQLGGWGGKETQYF. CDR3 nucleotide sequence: TGTGCCAGCAGCCCACAACTAGGCGGGTGGGGGGGAAAAGAGACCCAGTACTTC.

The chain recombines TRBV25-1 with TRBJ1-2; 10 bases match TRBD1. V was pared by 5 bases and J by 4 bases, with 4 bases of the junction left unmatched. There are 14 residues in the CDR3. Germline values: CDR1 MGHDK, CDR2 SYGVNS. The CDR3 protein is CASSRTGGSYGYTF. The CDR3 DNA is TGTGCCAGCAGTCGGACAGGGGGTAGCTATGGCTACACCTTC.

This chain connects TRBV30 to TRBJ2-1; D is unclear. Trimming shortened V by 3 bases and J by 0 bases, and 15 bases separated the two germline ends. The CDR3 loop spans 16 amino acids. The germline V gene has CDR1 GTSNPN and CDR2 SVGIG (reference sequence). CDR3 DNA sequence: TGTGCCTGGAGCGACCTCCTAGATAGCTCCTACAATGAGCAGTTCTTC. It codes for CAWSDLLDSSYNEQFF. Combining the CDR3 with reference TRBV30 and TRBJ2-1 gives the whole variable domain SQTIHQWPATLVQPVGSPLSLECTVEGTSNPNLYWYRQAAGRGLQLLFYSVGIGQISSEVPQNLSASRPQDRQFILSSKKLLLSDSGFYLCAWSDLLDSSYNEQFFGPGTRLTVL.

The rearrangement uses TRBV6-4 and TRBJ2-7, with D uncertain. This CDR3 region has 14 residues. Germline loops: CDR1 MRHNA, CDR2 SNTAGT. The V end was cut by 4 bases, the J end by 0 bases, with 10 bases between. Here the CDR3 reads CASSVSESSYEQYF. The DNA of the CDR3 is TGTGCCAGCAGTGTGTCGGAGAGCTCCTACGAGCAGTACTTC.

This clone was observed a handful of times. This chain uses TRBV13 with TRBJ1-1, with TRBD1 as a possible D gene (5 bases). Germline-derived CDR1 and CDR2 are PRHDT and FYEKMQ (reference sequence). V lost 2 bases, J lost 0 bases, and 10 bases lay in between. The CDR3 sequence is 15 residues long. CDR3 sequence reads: CASSLSRGMNTEAFF. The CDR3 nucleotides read TGTGCCAGCAGCTTATCGCGGGGGATGAACACTGAAGCTTTCTTT. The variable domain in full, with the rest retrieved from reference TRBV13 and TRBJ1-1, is AAGVIQSPRHLIKEKRETATLKCYPIPRHDTVYWYQQGPGQDPQFLISFYEKMQSDKGSIPDRFSAQQFSDYHSELNMSSLELGDSALYFCASSLSRGMNTEAFFGQGTRLTVV.

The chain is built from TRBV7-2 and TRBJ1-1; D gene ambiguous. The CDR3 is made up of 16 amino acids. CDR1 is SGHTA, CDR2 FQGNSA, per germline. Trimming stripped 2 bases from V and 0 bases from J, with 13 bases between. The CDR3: CASSLFISLVNTEAFF. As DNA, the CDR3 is TGTGCCAGCAGCTTATTTATAAGTCTAGTGAACACTGAAGCTTTCTTT.

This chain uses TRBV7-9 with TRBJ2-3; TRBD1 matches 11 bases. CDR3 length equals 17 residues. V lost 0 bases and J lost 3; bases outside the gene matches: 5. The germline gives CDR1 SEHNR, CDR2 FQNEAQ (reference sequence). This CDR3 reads CASSLARGTGGTDTQYF. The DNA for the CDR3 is TGTGCCAGCAGCTTAGCGCGTGGGACAGGGGGAACAGATACGCAGTATTTT.

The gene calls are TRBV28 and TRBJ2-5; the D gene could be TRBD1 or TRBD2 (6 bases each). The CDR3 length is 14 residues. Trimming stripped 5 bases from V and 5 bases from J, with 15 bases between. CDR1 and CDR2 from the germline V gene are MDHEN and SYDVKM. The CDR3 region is CASSIPGGGETQYF. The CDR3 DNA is TGTGCCAGCAGTATCCCCGGAGGGGGGGAGACCCAGTACTTC.

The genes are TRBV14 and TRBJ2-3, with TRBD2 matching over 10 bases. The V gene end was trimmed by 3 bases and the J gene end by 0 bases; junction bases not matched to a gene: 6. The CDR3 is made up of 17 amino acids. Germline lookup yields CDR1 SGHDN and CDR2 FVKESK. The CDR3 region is CASSQRTSGISTDTQYF. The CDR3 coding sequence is TGTGCCAGCAGCCAGCGGACTAGCGGTATTAGCACAGATACGCAGTATTTT.

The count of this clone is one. DNA of the CDR3: TGTGCCACCAGCAGAGATAGGGGGACTGAAGCTTTCTTT. Residues: CATSRDRGTEAFF. This sequence joins TRBV15 and TRBJ1-1; tentatively, D is TRBD1 (6 bases). The CDR3 contains 13 residues. V was trimmed by 0 bases and J by 5 bases, leaving 7 bases between them. Looked up from germline, CDR1 is LNHNV and CDR2 is YYDKDF (reference sequence).

The CDR3 sequence: CASSPRPTVANSPLHF. For the CDR3, the DNA is TGTGCCAGCAGCCCCCGCCCGACGGTGGCCAATTCACCCCTCCACTTT. The rearrangement joins TRBV7-9 to TRBJ1-6; D ambiguous. V was cut by 5 bases and J by 7 bases, with 18 bases left in between. This CDR3 region has 16 residues. Per germline, CDR1 SEHNR and CDR2 FQNEAQ (reference sequence).

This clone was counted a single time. This chain's CDR3 is CASSLAEVSSRQFF. DNA of the CDR3: TGTGCCAGCAGCTTAGCGGAGGTATCATCACGGCAGTTCTTC. This chain uses TRBV11-2 with TRBJ2-1; TRBD2 is a possible D gene (5 bases). This CDR3 is built from 14 residues. The V gene's germline CDR1 is SGHAT and CDR2 FQNNGV. Trimming removed 1 base at V and 12 bases at J, with 16 bases between.